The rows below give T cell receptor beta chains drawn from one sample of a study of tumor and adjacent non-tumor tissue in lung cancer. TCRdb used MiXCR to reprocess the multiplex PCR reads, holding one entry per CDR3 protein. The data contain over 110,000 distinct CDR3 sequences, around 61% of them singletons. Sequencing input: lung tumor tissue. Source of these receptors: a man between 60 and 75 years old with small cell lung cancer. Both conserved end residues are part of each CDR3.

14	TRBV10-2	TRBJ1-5	CASSETTGNQHQHF
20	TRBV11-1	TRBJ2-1	CASSATPRWVPSTRIGEQFF
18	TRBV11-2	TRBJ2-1	CANSLVRSPDRAMNEQFF
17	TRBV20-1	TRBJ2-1	CIARPTLREGRSNEQFF
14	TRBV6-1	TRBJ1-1	CASSPTDLNTEAFF
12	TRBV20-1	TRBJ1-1	CCATQRNTEAFF
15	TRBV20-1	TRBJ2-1	CCALAGRRIWNEQFF
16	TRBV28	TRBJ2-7	CASSPSGGLAGEVQYF
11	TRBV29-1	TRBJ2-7	CSVGEWDEQNF
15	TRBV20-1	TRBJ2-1	CSARLAGGRGYEQFF
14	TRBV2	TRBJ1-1	CTSSEDLVRTEAFF
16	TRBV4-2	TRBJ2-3	CASSAAGGRALDTQYF
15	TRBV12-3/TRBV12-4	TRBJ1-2	CASSRTGEANYDYTF
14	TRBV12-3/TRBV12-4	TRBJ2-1	CASSLSDSSNEQFF
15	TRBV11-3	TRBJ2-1	CASSSSGRGYLEQFF
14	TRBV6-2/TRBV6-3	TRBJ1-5	CASTTGTPGQSQHF
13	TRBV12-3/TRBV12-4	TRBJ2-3	CASHRDSTDTEYF